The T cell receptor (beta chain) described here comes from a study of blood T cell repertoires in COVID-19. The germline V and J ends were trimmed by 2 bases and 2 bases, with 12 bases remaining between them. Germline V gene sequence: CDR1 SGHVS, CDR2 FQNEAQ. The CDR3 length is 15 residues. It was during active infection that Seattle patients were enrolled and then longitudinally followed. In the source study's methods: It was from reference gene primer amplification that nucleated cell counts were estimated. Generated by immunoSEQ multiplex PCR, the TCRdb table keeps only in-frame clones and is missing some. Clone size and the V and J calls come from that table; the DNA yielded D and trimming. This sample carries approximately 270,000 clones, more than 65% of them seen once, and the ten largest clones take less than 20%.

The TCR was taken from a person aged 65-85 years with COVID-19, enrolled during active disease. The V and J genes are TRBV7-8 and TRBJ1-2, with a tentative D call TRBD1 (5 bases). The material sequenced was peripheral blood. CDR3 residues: CASSLSRGNNYGYTF. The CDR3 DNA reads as TGTGCCAGCAGCTTAAGCCGGGGGAACAACTATGGCTACACCTTC.